This T cell receptor beta chain came from a study of OX40 agonist ivuxolimab in advanced cancers. Study background: The drug used for patients, ivuxolimab, was an agonistic anti-OX40 (CD134) antibody. Prior checkpoint blockade (anti-PD-1, anti-PD-L1 or anti-CTLA-4) was permitted; approximately 40% had it.

Study-level points and caveats: CD4+ and CD8+ T cells in blood underwent clonal expansion by week 6 at 0.1 to 3.0 mg/kg. The study found among the lowest clonal expansion in partial responders at 0.1-3.0 mg/kg.

The ends were cut back, 4 bases at V and 5 bases at J, with 24 bases in the middle. Germline V gene lookup returns CDR1 SGHAT and CDR2 FQNNGV. The CDR3 is 18 amino acids. With regard to this clone: Its specificity is not known.

Produced via immunoSEQ multiplex PCR; TCRdb's table is partial and in-frame only. The data contain approximately 70,000 clones, 75% to 90% of them singletons. This clonotype originated in an adult with an advanced solid tumor such as melanoma, head and neck, liver or kidney cancer. V is TRBV11-2 and J is TRBJ2-1; D perhaps matches TRBD1 (5 bases). The input for sequencing was CD4+ or CD8+ T cells sorted from blood, taken in a trial of the OX40 agonist ivuxolimab. Written as DNA, the CDR3 is TGTGCCAGCAGCTCCGCCCCAAAGGACACCACGGCTCACAATGAGCAGTTCTTC. As protein: CASSSAPKDTTAHNEQFF.